The source of this T cell receptor beta chain is a study of molecular identifiers for immune sequencing clone quantification. This clonotype was picked up many times. TCRdb ran MiXCR on the PCR reads and lists one entry per CDR3 protein. The profile shows tens of thousands of distinct CDR3 sequences, approximately 21% of them singletons. The CDR3 contains 13 residues. Losses at the gene ends were 5 bases for V and 4 bases for J; bases not matched to a gene: 4. Germline V gives CDR1 SEHNR, CDR2 FQNEAQ (reference sequence). Sequencing input: naive CD8+ T cells from blood, with Jurkat cell RNA spiked in. Subset given: FACS-sorted CD8+CD4-CCR7+CD45RA+ naive T cells. The TCR comes from a human donor in good health. Some libraries in this study had Jurkat cell RNA spiked in. This chain links TRBV7-9 with TRBJ2-7; 8 bases are a match to TRBD2. CDR3 nucleotide sequence: TGTGCCAGCAGCAACGGCGGGGGGTACGAGCAGTACTTC. Amino acids: CASSNGGGYEQYF.